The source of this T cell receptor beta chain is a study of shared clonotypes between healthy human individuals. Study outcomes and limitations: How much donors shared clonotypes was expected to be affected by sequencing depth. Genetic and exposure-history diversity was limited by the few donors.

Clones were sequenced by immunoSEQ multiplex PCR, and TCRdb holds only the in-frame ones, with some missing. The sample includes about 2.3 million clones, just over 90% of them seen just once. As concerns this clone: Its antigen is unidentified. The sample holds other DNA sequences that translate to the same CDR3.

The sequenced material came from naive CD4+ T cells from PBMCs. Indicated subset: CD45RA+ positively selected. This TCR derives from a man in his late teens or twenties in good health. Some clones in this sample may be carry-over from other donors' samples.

CDR3 in DNA: TGTGCCAGCACTCCCCCCGGTTTGAACACTGAAGCTTTCTTT. Protein sequence: CASTPPGLNTEAFF. This chain links TRBV28 with TRBJ1-1; D remains ambiguous. The CDR3 sequence is 14 residues long. Germline CDR1 is MDHEN and CDR2 is SYDVKM. V was trimmed by 7 bases and J by 0 bases, leaving 12 bases between them.